These 27 T cell receptor beta chains were sequenced from one sample in a study of Ad26.COV2.S vaccination and SARS-CoV-2 variants. TCRdb's copy holds only in-frame clones and misses some; the assay was immunoSEQ multiplex PCR. The profile shows fewer than 800,000 clones, 70% to 90% of them singletons. Regarding treatment: around 19 received Ad26.COV2.S at low or high dose, single or two shots; a few received placebo; per-sample allocation not given. Samples came from day 63 after the first vaccine or placebo injection. The starting material was peripheral blood, obtained in a trial of Ad26.COV2.S vaccine versus placebo. The origin of the receptors is a person between 18 and 59 years old who received the Ad26.COV2.S COVID-19 vaccine or a placebo.

This clone was found a few times. The chain is built from TRBV14 and TRBJ1-6, with D perhaps matching TRBD1 (5 bases). The CDR3 has 14 residues. Germline V lookup: CDR1 SGHDN, CDR2 FVKESK. V dropped 0 bases and J dropped 10 bases, with 10 bases sitting between them. The CDR3 DNA reads TGTGCCAGCAGCCAAGATGTCCAGGGATCACCCCTCCACTTT. Encoded protein: CASSQDVQGSPLHF.

This clone was seen more than once but under ten times. V and J are TRBV2 and TRBJ2-1; 14 bases agree with TRBD2. With V trimmed by 9 bases and J by 2 bases, 6 bases remained unmatched. The CDR3 sequence is 16 residues long. Germline-derived CDR1 and CDR2 are SNHLY and FYNNEI. CDR3 sequence: CASTGLAGVTYNEQFF. In DNA, the CDR3 is TGTGCCAGTACGGGACTAGCGGGAGTTACCTACAATGAGCAGTTCTTC. Complete variable domain (other parts from reference TRBV2 and TRBJ2-1): EPEVTQTPSHQVTQMGQEVILRCVPISNHLYFYWYRQILGQKVEFLVSFYNNEISEKSEIFDDQFSVERPDGSNFTLKIRSTKLEDSAMYFCASTGLAGVTYNEQFFGPGTRLTVL.

This chain links TRBV27 with TRBJ1-4, with 9 bases matching TRBD1. Germline V gene lookup returns CDR1 MNHEY and CDR2 SMNVEV (reference sequence). CDR3 length: 15 residues. With 5 bases clipped from V and 7 bases from J, the junction kept 8 bases outside the gene matches. In DNA, the CDR3 is TGTGCCAGCAGTCTAATACAGGGGGCGGGTGAAAAACTGTTTTTT. Its protein product is CASSLIQGAGEKLFF.

In its sample, this clone was seen once. V usage is TRBV25-1 and J usage is TRBJ2-6; 8 bases fit TRBD1. CDR1 MGHDK and CDR2 SYGVNS come from the germline V gene. The CDR3 runs 17 residues. The J segment lost 0 bases and the V segment lost 3 bases, leaving 4 bases of the junction unmatched. CDR3 sequence (DNA): TGTGCCAGCAGTGAGGGACAGGTGCTCTCTGGGGCCAACGTCCTGACTTTC. Residues: CASSEGQVLSGANVLTF.

V usage is TRBV7-9 and J usage is TRBJ2-3; TRBD2 agrees at 13 bases. The CDR3 is 18 amino acids. V shed 1 base, J shed 4 bases, and the junction held 8 bases outside the gene matches. CDR1 and CDR2 from the germline V gene are SEHNR and FQNEAQ (reference sequence). The CDR3 DNA is TGTGCCAGCAGCTTAGGACTAGCGGGAGGACCCGGACCAGATACGCAGTATTTT. Encoded protein: CASSLGLAGGPGPDTQYF.

This rearrangement joins TRBV27 to TRBJ1-2; D gene uncertain. The V gene's germline CDR1 is MNHEY and CDR2 SMNVEV (reference sequence). V dropped 5 bases and J dropped 4 bases, with 8 bases sitting between them. The CDR3 extends over 12 amino acids. CDR3: CASSVTGYGYTF. Here the CDR3 DNA reads TGTGCCAGCAGTGTCACGGGCTATGGCTACACCTTC.

The chain has TRBV6-5 and TRBJ2-7; D unresolved. Germline CDR1 MNHEY, CDR2 SVGAGI. The length of the CDR3 is 14 residues. V gave up 0 bases and J gave up 2 bases, with 8 bases separating them. Here the CDR3 reads CASSYSGVTYEQYF. CDR3 nucleotides: TGTGCCAGCAGTTACTCAGGAGTGACCTACGAGCAGTACTTC.

The genes are TRBV15 and TRBJ2-5; D is uncertain. The CDR3 is made up of 13 amino acids. The germline CDR1 and CDR2 sequences are LNHNV and YYDKDF (reference sequence). V was shortened by 5 bases and J by 2 bases, with 9 bases between the two germline ends. The CDR3 DNA sequence: TGTGCCACCAGCGGGCAGATACAAGAGACCCAGTACTTC. It specifies CATSGQIQETQYF. Using reference TRBV15 and TRBJ2-5 for the parts outside the CDR3, the full variable domain is DAMVIQNPRYQVTQFGKPVTLSCSQTLNHNVMYWYQQKSSQAPKLLFHYYDKDFNNEADTPDNFQSRRPNTSFCFLDIRSPGLGDTAMYLCATSGQIQETQYFGPGTRLLVL.

The rearrangement links TRBV6-5 to TRBJ2-3; 8 bases align to TRBD2. CDR3 size: 15 residues. V lost 2 bases, J lost 2 bases, and 3 bases stayed unmatched. Germline V gene sequence: CDR1 MNHEY, CDR2 SVGAGI. For the CDR3, the DNA is TGTGCCAGCAGTTACCGGGGGGGGGACACAGATACGCAGTATTTT. This sequence encodes CASSYRGGDTDTQYF.

The chain couples TRBV19 to TRBJ2-3; 13 nucleotides line up with TRBD2. The length of the CDR3 is 16 residues. Germline V lookup: CDR1 LNHDA, CDR2 SQIVND (reference sequence). V shed 6 bases and J 1 base; nucleotides not matched to a gene: 4. The CDR3 region is CASRPGTSGGTDTQYF. DNA for the CDR3: TGTGCCAGTAGGCCCGGGACTAGCGGGGGCACAGATACGCAGTATTTT.

V is TRBV7-2 and J is TRBJ2-6; D remains unclear. The CDR3 has 16 residues. The V end was cut by 0 bases, the J end by 0 bases, with 6 bases between. Germline-derived CDR1 and CDR2 are SGHTA and FQGNSA. This CDR3 is CASSLAGSSGANVLTF. In nucleotides, the CDR3 is TGTGCCAGCAGCTTAGCGGGAAGCTCTGGGGCCAACGTCCTGACTTTC.

The CDR3 bases are TGTGCCAGCAGCCAATGGACTCCCTACGAGCAGTACTTC. This encodes CASSQWTPYEQYF. The chain has TRBV3-1 (or the pseudogene TRBV3-2) and TRBJ2-7; TRBD2 might be the D (5 bases). CDR1 LGHDT and CDR2 YNNKEL come from the germline V gene (reference sequence). Trimming removed 2 bases at V and 2 bases at J, with 7 bases between. CDR3 size: 13 residues.

The chain couples TRBV5-4 to TRBJ2-2; D uncertain. The CDR3 is made up of 12 amino acids. V lost 4 bases and J 8 bases, leaving 9 bases between the germline ends. Germline values: CDR1 SGHNT, CDR2 YYREEE (reference sequence). The CDR3 bases are TGTGCCAGCAGCCCCCGCGAGGGGGAGCTGTTTTTT. Protein product: CASSPREGELFF.

The J gene is TRBJ1-2, the V gene TRBV27, with 9 bases matching TRBD1. V lost 2 bases, J lost 6 bases, and 7 bases stayed unmatched. CDR1 is MNHEY and CDR2 is SMNVEV in the germline V gene (reference sequence). The CDR3 has 15 amino acids. The chain's CDR3 is CASSLGTGSANGYTF. CDR3 in DNA: TGTGCCAGCAGTTTAGGGACAGGGTCGGCGAATGGCTACACCTTC.

This clone was observed a single time. The chain combines TRBV27 with TRBJ2-3; the D gene could be TRBD1 or TRBD2 (5 bases each). V was clipped by 5 bases and J by 0 bases, with 27 bases between them. From germline, CDR1 is MNHEY and CDR2 SMNVEV (reference sequence). The CDR3 totals 20 residues. CDR3: CASSAQGRFEKLASTDTQYF. CDR3 nucleotide sequence: TGTGCCAGCAGTGCGCAGGGACGGTTTGAGAAGCTCGCTAGCACAGATACGCAGTATTTT.

V and J are TRBV24-1 and TRBJ2-2, with unresolved D. The germline CDR1 and CDR2 sequences are KGHDR and SFDVKD. V lost 7 bases, J lost 3 bases, and 5 bases lay in between. The CDR3 is made up of 12 amino acids. In DNA form, the CDR3 reads TGTGCCACCAGGACTGACACCGGGGAGCTGTTTTTT. The encoded protein is CATRTDTGELFF.

To note about this clone: This specimen includes other DNA sequences encoding the same CDR3. This chain links TRBV30 with TRBJ1-5; D is undetermined. Trimming removed 2 bases from V and 4 bases from J, with 9 bases in between. There are 13 residues in the CDR3. The germline gives CDR1 GTSNPN, CDR2 SVGIG (reference sequence). In DNA, the CDR3 is TGTGCCTGGAGTACTAGAAGGAATCAGCCCCAGCATTTT. It codes for CAWSTRRNQPQHF.

V usage is TRBV19 and J usage is TRBJ2-7, with D maybe TRBD1 (7 bases). CDR3 size: 14 residues. The germline CDR1 and CDR2 sequences are LNHDA and SQIVND (reference sequence). Trimming removed 4 bases from V and 3 bases from J, with 13 bases in between. CDR3 sequence reads: CASSKYRGGYEQYF. In nucleotides, the CDR3 is TGTGCCAGTAGTAAATACAGGGGAGGCTACGAGCAGTACTTC.

V gene TRBV7-2 combines with J gene TRBJ2-1, with a tentative D call TRBD2 (6 bases). CDR3 length equals 13 residues. From germline, CDR1 is SGHTA and CDR2 FQGNSA. Trimming pared 0 bases from V and 15 bases from J, leaving 15 bases between. The CDR3 DNA reads TGTGCCAGCAGCTTAGCGCGGGACTCCCCTCCGTTCTTC. It codes for CASSLARDSPPFF.

The rearrangement links TRBV4-3 to TRBJ1-1, with TRBD1 as a possible D gene (5 bases). This CDR3 contains 14 residues. Germline CDR1 LGHNA, CDR2 YSLEER. The germline V and J ends were trimmed by 1 base and 2 bases, with 8 bases remaining between them. CDR3 nucleotide sequence: TGCGCCAGCAGCCAAGGGACACCTAACACTGAAGCTTTCTTT. It specifies CASSQGTPNTEAFF.

This clone was found once. The chain uses TRBV18 and TRBJ2-6; 7 bases are a match to TRBD2. Per the germline V gene, CDR1 is KGHSH and CDR2 is LQKENI. The CDR3 is made up of 17 amino acids. After removal of 8 bases from V and 0 bases from J, the junction contained 10 bases not matched to a gene. CDR3 nucleotide sequence: TGTGCCAGCCATATGGGGGGGACCCTCTCTGGGGCCAACGTCCTGACTTTC. It encodes CASHMGGTLSGANVLTF.

Concerning this clone itself: Other nucleotide sequences from this sample produce the same CDR3. The CDR3 is CASSLLMGGYTF. CDR3 DNA: TGTGCCAGCAGCTTGCTGATGGGTGGCTACACCTTC. V gene TRBV5-6 combines with J gene TRBJ1-2; D not certain. The CDR3 consists of 12 residues. Trimming removed 1 base from V and 7 bases from J, with 8 bases in between. Germline V CDR1 and CDR2: SGHDT, YYEEEE. Using reference TRBV5-6 and TRBJ1-2 for the parts outside the CDR3, the full variable domain is DAGVTQSPTHLIKTRGQQVTLRCSPKSGHDTVSWYQQALGQGPQFIFQYYEEEERQRGNFPDRFSGHQFPNYSSELNVNALLLGDSALYLCASSLLMGGYTFGSGTRLTVV.

The gene calls are TRBV6-5 and TRBJ2-7; weak D call: TRBD2 (5 bases). The CDR3 is 15 amino acids. V was shortened by 0 bases and J by 0 bases, with 9 bases between the two germline ends. Germline CDR1 MNHEY, CDR2 SVGAGI. CDR3 sequence reads: CASSYSYGISYEQYF. Written as DNA, the CDR3 is TGTGCCAGCAGTTACTCGTACGGGATCTCCTACGAGCAGTACTTC.

This chain connects TRBV6-5 to TRBJ2-1; TRBD2 matches 13 bases. J gave up 7 bases and V 5 bases, and 5 bases lay outside the gene matches. Germline values: CDR1 MNHEY, CDR2 SVGAGI. The CDR3 runs to 15 residues. The CDR3 loop reads CASSRLAGGGNEQFF. CDR3 nucleotides: TGTGCCAGCAGTAGACTAGCGGGAGGAGGGAATGAGCAGTTCTTC.

The CDR3 sequence: CASSYSRDGNSPLHF. In DNA form, the CDR3 reads TGTGCCAGCAGTTACAGCCGGGATGGGAATTCACCCCTCCACTTT. This chain uses TRBV6-6 with TRBJ1-6; D uncertain. CDR3 length: 15 amino acids. V lost 2 bases, J lost 7 bases, and 12 bases lay in between. The germline V gene has CDR1 MNHNY and CDR2 SVGAGI (reference sequence).

This chain uses TRBV7-6 with TRBJ2-1; tentative D call: TRBD1 (5 bases). Germline-derived CDR1 and CDR2 are SGHVS and FNYEAQ. Trimming removed 0 bases from V and 9 bases from J, with 12 bases in between. The CDR3 has 14 amino acids. The CDR3 loop reads CASSLAGRASEQFF. The CDR3 nucleotides read TGTGCCAGCAGCTTAGCAGGCAGGGCAAGTGAGCAGTTCTTC.

The V and J genes are TRBV4-3 and TRBJ2-1; 12 bases line up with TRBD1. The CDR3 runs to 16 residues. Germline CDR1 reads LGHNA; CDR2 reads YSLEER. V shed 3 bases, J shed 8 bases, and the junction held 8 bases outside the gene matches. The CDR3 sequence: CASSHLPGTGGDEQFF. CDR3 bases: TGCGCCAGCAGCCATTTACCCGGGACAGGGGGCGATGAGCAGTTCTTC.